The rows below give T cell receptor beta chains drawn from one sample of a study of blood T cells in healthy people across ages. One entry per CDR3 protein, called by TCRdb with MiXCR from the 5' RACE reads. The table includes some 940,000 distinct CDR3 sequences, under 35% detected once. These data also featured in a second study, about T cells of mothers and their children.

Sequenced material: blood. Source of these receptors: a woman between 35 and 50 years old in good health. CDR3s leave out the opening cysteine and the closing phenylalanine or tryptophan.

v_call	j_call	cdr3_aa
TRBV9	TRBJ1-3	ASSQGTVPSGNTIY
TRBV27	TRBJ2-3	ASTLRLAGGPTDTQY
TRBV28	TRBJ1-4	ASSFRDKGRGKLF
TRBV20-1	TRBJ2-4	SAPRDSLAKNIQY
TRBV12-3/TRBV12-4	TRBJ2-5	ASNLKGAAETQY
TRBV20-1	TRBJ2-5	SATRTSGEETQY
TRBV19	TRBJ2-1	ASIGTSGGGEQF
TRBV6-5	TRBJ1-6	ASSFGYARRGSPLH
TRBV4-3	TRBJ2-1	ASSQDIYNEQF
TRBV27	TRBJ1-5	ASSPQGARNQPQH
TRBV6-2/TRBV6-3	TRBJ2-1	ASTPSRDSLFQF
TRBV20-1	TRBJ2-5	STNRATQKETQY
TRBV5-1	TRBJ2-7	ATERLLFMSWPYEQY
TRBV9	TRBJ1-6	ASSVGGTSYNSPLH
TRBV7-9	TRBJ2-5	ASSLARLGGNEQY
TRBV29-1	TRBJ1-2	SVEDLNGGGAVYGYT
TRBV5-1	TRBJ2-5	ASRLETGGGETQY
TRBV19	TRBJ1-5	ASSSSDRGNLQPQH
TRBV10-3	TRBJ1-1	AISVAKTGAEAF
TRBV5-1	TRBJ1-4	ASSFDRGSGEKLF
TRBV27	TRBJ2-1	ASSLGQRGRRNEQF
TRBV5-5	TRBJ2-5	ADSSKMPRLETQY
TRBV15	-	ATSRPGQGVRGNGETQY
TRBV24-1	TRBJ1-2	ATSGPGQDYGYT
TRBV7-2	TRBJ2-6	ASSFRGRSGANVLT
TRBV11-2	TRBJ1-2	TSSLEGSTNYGYT
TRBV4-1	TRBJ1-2	ASRNHLAAPQRDRGRGYT
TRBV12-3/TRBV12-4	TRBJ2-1	ASRFSGAYNEQF
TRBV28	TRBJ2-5	ASTLSGIQETQY
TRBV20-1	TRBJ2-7	SARRLDSANEQY
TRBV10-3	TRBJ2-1	AISESANLYNEQF
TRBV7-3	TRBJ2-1	ASSLTGLAGSSYNEQF
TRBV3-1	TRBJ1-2	ASSQASSNYGYT
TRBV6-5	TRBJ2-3	ASSYRRTTITDAQY
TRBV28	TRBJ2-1	ASSSPRDRGLNEQF
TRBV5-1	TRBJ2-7	ASSSGLDIYEQY
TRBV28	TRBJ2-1	ASRQINEQF
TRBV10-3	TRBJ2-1	AISGHNEQF
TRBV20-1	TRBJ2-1	SATLAGGYNEQF
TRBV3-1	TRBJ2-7	ASSQFSVGGEQY
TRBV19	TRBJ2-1	ASSIGVPSGGLDEQF
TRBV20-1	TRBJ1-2	SAIPSEANYGYT
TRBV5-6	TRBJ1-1	ASSLGRIVTEAF
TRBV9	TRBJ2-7	ASSVGLNDPYEQY
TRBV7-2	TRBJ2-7	ASSTPAGLQY
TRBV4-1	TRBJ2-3	ASSLLLGDTQY
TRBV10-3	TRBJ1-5	AISPRVENQPQH
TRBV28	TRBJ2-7	ANSPAGGIPYEQY
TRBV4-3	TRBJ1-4	ASSQDVAGHSGPNEKLF
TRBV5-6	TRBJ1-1	ASSLIRTKAF
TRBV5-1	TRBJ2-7	ASSLEGDHYEQY
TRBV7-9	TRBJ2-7	ASSSSGTLSYEQY
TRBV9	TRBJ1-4	ASSVWTGLNEKLF